These 20 T cell receptor beta chains originate from one sample sequenced in a study of PD-L1 blockade in urothelial cancer. Here immunoSEQ multiplex PCR was the method, and the copy in TCRdb shows in-frame clones only, minus some. Counted here are under 30,000 clones, 70% to 90% occurring once; the ten biggest clones make up roughly 3.1%. The sample in question was PBMCs, obtained around atezolizumab (anti-PD-L1) treatment. The source of these receptors is a man aged 50-60 years with urothelial cancer.

The chain links TRBV12-5 to TRBJ1-6, with D maybe TRBD1 (6 bases). V lost 8 bases, J lost 10 bases, and 12 bases lay in between. The germline gives CDR1 LGHNT, CDR2 FRNRAP. The CDR3 loop spans 12 amino acids. The CDR3 DNA reads TGTGCTAGTCTCGCAGGGGAGTCACCCCTCCACTTT. Translated, it gives CASLAGESPLHF.

This clone was observed a single time. V gene TRBV12-5 combines with J gene TRBJ1-2; D gene ambiguous. The length of the CDR3 is 18 residues. The V gene's germline CDR1 is LGHNT and CDR2 FRNRAP. The V and J ends lost 0 bases and 2 bases respectively, with 19 bases between them. In DNA form, the CDR3 reads TGTGCTAGTGGTTTGGTACTGGGCGGGGAGTCTATAAACTATGGCTACACCTTC. The encoded protein is CASGLVLGGESINYGYTF.

V is TRBV29-1 and J is TRBJ2-3; D might be TRBD1 (6 bases). The CDR3 has 13 residues. V was pared by 6 bases and J by 0 bases, with 10 bases between. CDR1 is SQVTM, CDR2 ANQGSEA, per germline. CDR3 loop: CSVAGASTDTQYF. DNA for the CDR3: TGCAGCGTCGCAGGGGCTAGCACAGATACGCAGTATTTT.

The rearrangement links TRBV29-1 to TRBJ2-7, with a possible D match to TRBD1 (6 bases). The CDR3 has 12 residues. Germline CDR1 SQVTM, CDR2 ANQGSEA. The V end was cut by 6 bases, the J end by 6 bases, with 15 bases between. CDR3 in amino acids: CSVRTENSEQYF. The CDR3 nucleotides are TGCAGCGTAAGGACAGAAAACAGCGAGCAGTACTTC.

The rearrangement links TRBV27 to TRBJ1-6; perhaps TRBD1 as D (6 bases). CDR1 MNHEY and CDR2 SMNVEV come from the germline V gene (reference sequence). CDR3 length: 15 residues. V was trimmed by 6 bases and J by 5 bases, leaving 14 bases between them. CDR3 residues: CASRRPGQNNSPLHF. Here the CDR3 DNA reads TGTGCCAGCAGGCGACCGGGACAAAATAATTCACCCCTCCACTTT.

The chain employs TRBV4-3 and TRBJ1-1; D is ambiguous. The V end lost 11 bases, the J end lost 1 base, and 17 bases lay between the germline ends. This CDR3 is 14 amino acids long. Looked up from germline, CDR1 is LGHNA and CDR2 is YSLEER. CDR3 sequence: CASQSGRGNTEAFF. The CDR3 DNA follows: TGCGCCTCCCAATCTGGGCGGGGGAACACTGAAGCTTTCTTT.

This clone was detected only once. The chain joins TRBV7-9 to TRBJ2-3, with D possibly matching TRBD2 (6 bases). Trimming stripped 5 bases from V and 6 bases from J, with 9 bases between. This CDR3 is built from 12 residues. In germline, CDR1 is SEHNR, CDR2 FQNEAQ (reference sequence). CDR3: CASSSRGDTQYF. The CDR3 DNA follows: TGTGCCAGCAGCAGCCGGGGGGATACGCAGTATTTT.

This clone was detected only once. This sequence joins TRBV6-1 and TRBJ2-3; a possible D gene is TRBD2 (7 bases). Germline CDR1 is MNHNS and CDR2 is SASEGT. V lost 2 bases to trimming and J lost 3 bases, with 12 bases between them. This CDR3 spans 15 amino acids. The CDR3, as DNA: TGTGCCAGCAGTGAACGTCGGGGGGCAACAGATACGCAGTATTTT. Amino acids: CASSERRGATDTQYF.

The chain is built from TRBV15 and TRBJ2-1, with D possibly matching TRBD1 (6 bases). The length of the CDR3 is 17 residues. V shed 0 bases and J shed 2 bases, with 14 bases lying between them. Germline-derived CDR1 and CDR2 are LNHNV and YYDKDF (reference sequence). The CDR3 sequence: CATSRDANRVTYNEQFF. CDR3 sequence (DNA): TGTGCCACCAGCAGAGATGCCAACAGGGTTACCTACAATGAGCAGTTCTTC. Using reference TRBV15 and TRBJ2-1 for the parts outside the CDR3, the full variable domain is DAMVIQNPRYQVTQFGKPVTLSCSQTLNHNVMYWYQQKSSQAPKLLFHYYDKDFNNEADTPDNFQSRRPNTSFCFLDIRSPGLGDTAMYLCATSRDANRVTYNEQFFGPGTRLTVL.

The chain recombines TRBV7-3 with TRBJ1-5; D perhaps matches TRBD1 (5 bases). V gave up 8 bases and J gave up 2 bases, with 10 bases separating them. This CDR3 is built from 13 residues. Germline V lookup: CDR1 SGHTA, CDR2 FQGTGA. CDR3 DNA: TGTGCCAGCCCCGCGGGGGGCAATCAGCCCCAGCATTTT. Translating gives CASPAGGNQPQHF.

This rearrangement joins TRBV5-1 to TRBJ1-3, with TRBD1 identical over 9 bases. Germline V gene data show CDR1 as SGHRS and CDR2 as YFSETQ. The CDR3 extends over 15 amino acids. V lost 4 bases and J lost 4; bases outside the gene matches: 6. CDR3 bases: TGCGCCAGCAGCAGTGAGGGACAGGGAGGAAACACCATATATTTT. The encoded protein is CASSSEGQGGNTIYF. Looking up the rest from reference TRBV5-1 and TRBJ1-3 gives the full variable domain: KAGVTQTPRYLIKTRGQQVTLSCSPISGHRSVSWYQQTPGQGLQFLFEYFSETQRNKGNFPGRFSGRQFSNSRSEMNVSTLELGDSALYLCASSSEGQGGNTIYFGEGSWLTVV.

V is TRBV9 and J is TRBJ2-2, with D possibly being TRBD2 (6 bases). V gave up 0 bases and J gave up 5 bases, with 14 bases separating them. Germline loops: CDR1 SGDLS, CDR2 YYNGEE. This CDR3 is built from 16 residues. CDR3 region: CASSVDQRVQTGELFF. CDR3 sequence (DNA): TGTGCCAGCAGCGTAGATCAGCGGGTCCAAACCGGGGAGCTGTTTTTT.

The CDR3 sequence: CASSALRDRKAYTF. The CDR3, as DNA: TGTGCCAGCAGCGCTCTCCGGGACAGAAAAGCCTACACCTTC. The chain employs TRBV11-2 and TRBJ1-2; TRBD1 matches 7 bases. The germline gives CDR1 SGHAT, CDR2 FQNNGV. V trimming: 5 bases; J trimming: 10 bases; junction bases outside the gene matches: 13. The CDR3 extends over 14 amino acids.

This clone has only a few counts. The gene calls are TRBV7-9 and TRBJ2-2; D ambiguous. CDR1 SEHNR and CDR2 FQNEAQ come from the germline V gene (reference sequence). V was shortened by 4 bases and J by 0 bases, with 9 bases between the two germline ends. This CDR3 has 15 residues. This chain's CDR3 is CASSSPLTNTGELFF. The CDR3 DNA follows: TGTGCCAGCAGCTCTCCACTAACGAACACCGGGGAGCTGTTTTTT.

J is TRBJ1-2 and V is TRBV2, with 8 bases fitting TRBD1. CDR1 is SNHLY, CDR2 FYNNEI, per germline. J was trimmed by 8 bases and V by 6 bases; bases with no gene match: 14. CDR3 size: 15 residues. DNA of the CDR3: TGTGCCAGCAGGTCCAGGGGGCCGATGGTTATGGGCTACACCTTC. Translation gives CASRSRGPMVMGYTF.

The chain has TRBV14 and TRBJ1-4; 7 nucleotides agree with TRBD1. CDR1 is SGHDN and CDR2 is FVKESK in the germline V gene. With V trimmed by 2 bases and J by 7 bases, 7 bases remained unmatched. CDR3 size: 15 residues. CDR3 DNA sequence: TGTGCCAGCAGCCAACTTACAGGGGTGCGTGAAAAACTGTTTTTT. This sequence encodes CASSQLTGVREKLFF.

This chain uses TRBV4-1 with TRBJ2-3, with D possibly matching TRBD2 (7 bases). The CDR3 has 15 amino acids. Germline CDR1 and CDR2: MGHRA and YSYEKL. Trimming left V 4 bases short and J 5 bases short, with 16 bases between. The CDR3 DNA reads TGCGCCAGCAGCCTCCCCGGGCGGGGGCTAGATACGCAGTATTTT. It specifies CASSLPGRGLDTQYF.

The gene calls are TRBV18 and TRBJ1-2; perhaps TRBD1 as D (6 bases). This CDR3 has 15 residues. Germline V gene data show CDR1 as KGHSH and CDR2 as LQKENI. The V and J ends lost 5 bases and 0 bases respectively, with 13 bases between them. The CDR3: CASSNSGVANYGYTF. For the CDR3, the DNA is TGTGCCAGCTCAAACTCAGGGGTAGCTAACTATGGCTACACCTTC.

The chain is built from TRBV7-8 and TRBJ1-1; tentatively, D is TRBD1 (5 bases). This CDR3 has 12 residues. Germline CDR1 SGHVS, CDR2 FQNEAQ. Trimming shortened V by 5 bases and J by 5 bases, and 9 bases separated the two germline ends. In DNA, the CDR3 is TGTGCCAGCAGCCCGCGGGGGACTGAAGCTTTCTTT. Its translation: CASSPRGTEAFF.

The chain is built from TRBV6-1 and TRBJ2-7; D is ambiguous. Trimming took off 1 base at V and 2 bases at J, with 6 bases between the two ends. The CDR3 is made up of 13 amino acids. Germline CDR1 MNHNS, CDR2 SASEGT. CDR3 loop: CASSEGATYEQYF. Written as DNA, the CDR3 is TGTGCCAGCAGTGAAGGAGCGACCTACGAGCAGTACTTC.